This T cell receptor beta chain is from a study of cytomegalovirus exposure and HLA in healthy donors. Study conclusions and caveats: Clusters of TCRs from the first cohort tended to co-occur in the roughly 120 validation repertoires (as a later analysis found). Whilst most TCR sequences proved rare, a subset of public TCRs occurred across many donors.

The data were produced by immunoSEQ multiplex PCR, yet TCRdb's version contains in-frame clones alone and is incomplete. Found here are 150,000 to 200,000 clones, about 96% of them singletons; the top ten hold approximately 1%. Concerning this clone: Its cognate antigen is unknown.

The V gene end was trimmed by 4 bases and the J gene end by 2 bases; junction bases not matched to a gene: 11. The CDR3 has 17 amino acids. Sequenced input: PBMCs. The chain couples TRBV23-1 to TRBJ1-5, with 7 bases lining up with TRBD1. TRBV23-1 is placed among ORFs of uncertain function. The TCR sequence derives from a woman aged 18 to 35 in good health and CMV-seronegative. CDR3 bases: TGCGCCAGCAGTCGGCACGACAGGGTGCTTTGCAATCAGCCCCAGCATTTT. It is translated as CASSRHDRVLCNQPQHF.